This T cell receptor beta chain was identified in a study of blood T cells in healthy people across ages. The authors ran a second PCR of about 6 to 11 cycles using a sample-barcoded 5' primer and a J-beta primer mix. Researchers report that each sample yielded at least 3 million CDR3-containing paired-end reads. TCRdb fed the 5' RACE reads into MiXCR, producing one record per CDR3 protein. Among about 570,000 distinct CDR3 sequences listed, 25% to 30% were seen once. Ten or more counts support this clonotype. Antigen: not known. Study-level points and caveats: Diversity estimated from one million T cells was considered an underestimate.

The germline gives CDR1 SGHRS, CDR2 YFSETQ. The ends were cut back, 0 bases at V and 2 bases at J, with 5 bases in the middle. There are 13 residues in the CDR3. Healthy Caucasians from Russia aged roughly 6 to 95 served as donors. This TCR was recovered from an older woman in good health. The V and J genes are TRBV5-1 and TRBJ2-5; unclear D gene. Sequenced input: blood. CDR3 nucleotide sequence: TGCGCCAGCAGCTTGGAAACACAAGAGACCCAGTACTTC. Amino acids: CASSLETQETQYF. Filled out from reference TRBV5-1 and TRBJ2-5, the complete variable domain reads KAGVTQTPRYLIKTRGQQVTLSCSPISGHRSVSWYQQTPGQGLQFLFEYFSETQRNKGNFPGRFSGRQFSNSRSEMNVSTLELGDSALYLCASSLETQETQYFGPGTRLLVL.